The rows below give T cell receptor beta chains drawn from one sample of a study of regulatory T cells in long-lasting Graves disease. TCRdb re-analysed the multiplex PCR reads in MiXCR, keeping a single row per CDR3 protein. The repertoire holds 550,000 to 600,000 distinct CDR3 sequences, with 15% to 20% as singletons. A further study also used this sample, focusing on T cells in Graves' hyperthyroidism and ophthalmopathy.

Source: peripheral blood mononuclear cells (PBMCs), taken at new diagnosis, from a patient treated with antithyroid drugs. The receptor source for this set is a man aged 18 to 29 with Graves disease. CDR3s include the opening cysteine and the closing phenylalanine or tryptophan. The order of the fields is J gene, clone size, D gene, V gene, CDR3 DNA, CDR3 protein. A D gene is named only where the DNA matches it firmly. Not every row has a clone size; where given, it reads once, few, many or a size class.

J gene: TRBJ1-1; clone size: once; D gene: NA; V gene: TRBV5-5; CDR3 DNA: TGTGCCAGCAGACCTGAGTACAACCGCATGAACACTGAAGCTTTCTTT; CDR3 protein: CASRPEYNRMNTEAFF
J gene: TRBJ1-1; clone size: few; D gene: TRBD1; V gene: TRBV5-1; CDR3 DNA: TGCGCCAGCAGCTTGGTGGGTGTGGGACAGGGTCGAGCTTTCTTT; CDR3 protein: CASSLVGVGQGRAFF
J gene: TRBJ2-1; clone size: few; D gene: TRBD2; V gene: TRBV6-2/TRBV6-3; CDR3 DNA: TGTGCCAGCAGTTACCCCCCCGGAGCGGGAGGAAATGATGAGCAGTTCTTC; CDR3 protein: CASSYPPGAGGNDEQFF
J gene: TRBJ2-7; clone size: NA; D gene: NA; V gene: TRBV5-5; CDR3 DNA: TGTGCCAGCAGCTCCACAGGTGCTGGGACCTACGAGCAGTACTTC; CDR3 protein: CASSSTGAGTYEQYF
J gene: TRBJ2-7; clone size: NA; D gene: NA; V gene: TRBV6-2/TRBV6-3; CDR3 DNA: TGTGCCAGCAGCCCCGGGGCCGGGACAGAGCAGTACTTC; CDR3 protein: CASSPGAGTEQYF
J gene: TRBJ2-5; clone size: few; D gene: NA; V gene: TRBV24-1; CDR3 DNA: TGTGCCACCGTCGCGGAGACCCAGTACTTC; CDR3 protein: CATVAETQYF
J gene: TRBJ2-7; clone size: NA; D gene: TRBD2; V gene: TRBV30; CDR3 DNA: TGTGCCCGGAGTGTAGGACTAGCGGGAGTATACGAGCAGTACTTC; CDR3 protein: CARSVGLAGVYEQYF
J gene: TRBJ2-7; clone size: NA; D gene: TRBD1; V gene: TRBV5-6; CDR3 DNA: TGTGCCAGCAGCTTCGCCGCCAGGGGGCGGAACGAGCAGTACTTC; CDR3 protein: CASSFAARGRNEQYF
J gene: TRBJ2-1; clone size: many; D gene: TRBD2; V gene: TRBV12-3/TRBV12-4; CDR3 DNA: TGTGCCAGCAGACCGGGACTAGCGTCGGATGAGCAGTTCTTC; CDR3 protein: CASRPGLASDEQFF
J gene: TRBJ2-1; clone size: NA; D gene: TRBD2; V gene: TRBV24-1; CDR3 DNA: TGTGCCACCAGTGTAGGAACGGGGGGTGTTTCCTACAATGAGCAGTTCTTC; CDR3 protein: CATSVGTGGVSYNEQFF
J gene: TRBJ2-3; clone size: few; D gene: NA; V gene: TRBV5-1; CDR3 DNA: TGCGCCAGCAGCTCCCCCAAAGAAGCTGATACGCAGTATTTT; CDR3 protein: CASSSPKEADTQYF
J gene: TRBJ2-3; clone size: NA; D gene: TRBD1; V gene: TRBV5-4; CDR3 DNA: TGTGCCAGCAGCCCGGGGCAGGGGGCGGTCACAGATACGCAGTATTTT; CDR3 protein: CASSPGQGAVTDTQYF
J gene: TRBJ1-5; clone size: NA; D gene: NA; V gene: TRBV30; CDR3 DNA: TGTGCCTGGAGTGTGGGGTTGGGGGATCAGCCCCAGCATTTT; CDR3 protein: CAWSVGLGDQPQHF
J gene: TRBJ2-2; clone size: many; D gene: TRBD1; V gene: TRBV28; CDR3 DNA: TGTGCCAGCAGACAACAGGGGGCCCCCGGGGAGCTGTTTTTT; CDR3 protein: CASRQQGAPGELFF
J gene: TRBJ2-1; clone size: few; D gene: NA; V gene: TRBV24-1; CDR3 DNA: TGTGCCACCAGTGATCTATCCGGGACATCCAACTACAATGAGCAGTTCTTC; CDR3 protein: CATSDLSGTSNYNEQFF
J gene: TRBJ1-1; clone size: few; D gene: NA; V gene: TRBV15; CDR3 DNA: TGTGCCACCAGCAGGGACCTAGGGACAAACACTGAAGCTTTCTTT; CDR3 protein: CATSRDLGTNTEAFF
J gene: TRBJ2-1; clone size: many; D gene: TRBD2; V gene: TRBV20-1; CDR3 DNA: TGCAGTGCTTCCTGGACTAGCGGGAGGAGTAATGAGCAGTTCTTC; CDR3 protein: CSASWTSGRSNEQFF
J gene: TRBJ2-1; clone size: NA; D gene: NA; V gene: TRBV4-2; CDR3 DNA: NA; CDR3 protein: CASSQEGWGQGAIF
J gene: TRBJ1-5; clone size: few; D gene: NA; V gene: TRBV4-1; CDR3 DNA: TGTGCCAGCAGCCAAGATCGGGGCAGGGATAATCAGCCCCAGCATTTT; CDR3 protein: CASSQDRGRDNQPQHF
J gene: TRBJ2-7; clone size: many; D gene: TRBD2; V gene: TRBV6-2/TRBV6-3; CDR3 DNA: TGTGCCAGCAGTCAGCCCGGATCCGGGAGGTCGTACGAGCAGTACTTC; CDR3 protein: CASSQPGSGRSYEQYF
J gene: TRBJ2-3; clone size: few; D gene: NA; V gene: TRBV5-5; CDR3 DNA: TGTGCCAGCAGCTCGTCCGGGCGGGACAGATCCACAGATACGCAGTATTTT; CDR3 protein: CASSSSGRDRSTDTQYF
J gene: TRBJ2-7; clone size: NA; D gene: NA; V gene: TRBV6-2/TRBV6-3; CDR3 DNA: TGTGCCAGCAGTTACTCGCGCGAAGCCTACGAGCAGTACTTC; CDR3 protein: CASSYSREAYEQYF
J gene: TRBJ1-4; clone size: NA; D gene: NA; V gene: TRBV20-1; CDR3 DNA: TGCAGTGCTGCAGGGATTGAAACTAATGAAAAACTGTTTTTT; CDR3 protein: CSAAGIETNEKLFF
J gene: TRBJ2-2; clone size: many; D gene: NA; V gene: TRBV14; CDR3 DNA: TGTGCCAGCAGCCAAGCACGACAGAACACCGGGGAGCTGTTTTTT; CDR3 protein: CASSQARQNTGELFF
J gene: TRBJ2-1; clone size: few; D gene: TRBD1; V gene: TRBV27; CDR3 DNA: TGTGCCAGCAGTTTACTCATACTCCCGGGACAGGGGAGATTGGGGTCCTACAATGAGCAGTTCTTC; CDR3 protein: CASSLLILPGQGRLGSYNEQFF
J gene: TRBJ2-7; clone size: NA; D gene: TRBD2; V gene: TRBV5-6; CDR3 DNA: TGTGCCAGCAGCTCTAGACTAGCGGGAGGTCGGGAGCAGTACTTC; CDR3 protein: CASSSRLAGGREQYF
J gene: TRBJ2-5; clone size: many; D gene: TRBD2; V gene: TRBV7-9; CDR3 DNA: TGTGCCAGCACCAAATTAGCGGGACAAGAGACCCAGTACTTC; CDR3 protein: CASTKLAGQETQYF
J gene: TRBJ2-1; clone size: few; D gene: TRBD1; V gene: TRBV10-3; CDR3 DNA: TGTGCCATCAGTGGCACCGACAGGGGCAATGAGCAGTTCTTC; CDR3 protein: CAISGTDRGNEQFF
J gene: TRBJ1-4; clone size: many; D gene: NA; V gene: TRBV29-1; CDR3 DNA: TGCAGCGTTATTACCGATGGGGAAAAACTGTTTTTT; CDR3 protein: CSVITDGEKLFF
J gene: TRBJ2-5; clone size: many; D gene: NA; V gene: TRBV18; CDR3 DNA: TGTGCCAGCTCACCACAGGGAGAAGAGACCCAGTACTTC; CDR3 protein: CASSPQGEETQYF
J gene: TRBJ1-2; clone size: NA; D gene: NA; V gene: TRBV4-1; CDR3 DNA: TGCGCCAGCAGCCGAGGATCTAGTGGGATTGAAGCTGGCTACACCTTC; CDR3 protein: CASSRGSSGIEAGYTF
J gene: TRBJ2-2; clone size: few; D gene: NA; V gene: TRBV7-9; CDR3 DNA: TGTGCCAGCAGCTTAGAGCGCGTTAGTCCGTTTTTT; CDR3 protein: CASSLERVSPFF
J gene: TRBJ2-2; clone size: NA; D gene: TRBD1; V gene: TRBV5-4; CDR3 DNA: TGTGCCAGCAGCCGACAGGGGGCGAGGGCCGGGGAGCTGTTTTTT; CDR3 protein: CASSRQGARAGELFF
J gene: TRBJ1-1; clone size: few; D gene: TRBD1; V gene: TRBV20-1; CDR3 DNA: TGCAGTGCTAGAGACTTCCAGGGTGGGGACAGGGTGGCTTTCTTT; CDR3 protein: CSARDFQGGDRVAFF
J gene: TRBJ2-3; clone size: many; D gene: NA; V gene: TRBV7-2; CDR3 DNA: TGTGCCAGCAGCTTGTCGAGGTCTCGAGCCACAGATACGCAGTATTTT; CDR3 protein: CASSLSRSRATDTQYF
J gene: TRBJ2-2; clone size: many; D gene: TRBD1; V gene: TRBV30; CDR3 DNA: TGTGCCTGGAGTGTGGGACAGGGCGTCGGGGAGCTGTTTTTT; CDR3 protein: CAWSVGQGVGELFF
J gene: TRBJ2-1; clone size: many; D gene: NA; V gene: TRBV20-1; CDR3 DNA: TGCAGTGCTGAGGCCCCCCGGCGGCGGGACAATGAGCAGTTCTTC; CDR3 protein: CSAEAPRRRDNEQFF
J gene: TRBJ2-3; clone size: few; D gene: TRBD2; V gene: TRBV20-1; CDR3 DNA: TGCAGTGCTATCAGAGCGGGAGACACAGATACGCAGTATTTT; CDR3 protein: CSAIRAGDTDTQYF
J gene: TRBJ2-5; clone size: NA; D gene: NA; V gene: TRBV6-2/TRBV6-3; CDR3 DNA: TGTGCCAGCAGTTACAGGGGCGGGGAGACCCAGTACTTC; CDR3 protein: CASSYRGGETQYF
J gene: TRBJ2-2; clone size: many; D gene: NA; V gene: TRBV16; CDR3 DNA: TGTGCCAGCAGCCAATCGGGCACCGGGGAGCTGTTTTTT; CDR3 protein: CASSQSGTGELFF
J gene: TRBJ1-2; clone size: NA; D gene: TRBD1; V gene: TRBV15; CDR3 DNA: TGTGCCACCAGCAGAGAGGGGACAGATGGCTACACCTTC; CDR3 protein: CATSREGTDGYTF
J gene: TRBJ1-1; clone size: many; D gene: TRBD1; V gene: TRBV3-1; CDR3 DNA: TGTGCCAGCAGCCCGTACCAGGACAGGGGAGAAGCTTTCTTT; CDR3 protein: CASSPYQDRGEAFF
J gene: TRBJ2-1; clone size: many; D gene: TRBD2; V gene: TRBV7-8; CDR3 DNA: TGTGCCAGCAGCGGGGGGTTCGGCGGGAGGGGATTCGGAAATGAGCAGTTCTTC; CDR3 protein: CASSGGFGGRGFGNEQFF
J gene: TRBJ2-1; clone size: NA; D gene: TRBD2; V gene: TRBV7-3; CDR3 DNA: TGTGCCAGCAGCCGGGACCGGGAGGATGAGCAGTTCTTC; CDR3 protein: CASSRDREDEQFF
J gene: TRBJ2-3; clone size: many; D gene: NA; V gene: TRBV29-1; CDR3 DNA: TGCAGCGTTGAAGATGGTACAGGTTCCCCTACGGCAGATACGCAGTATTTT; CDR3 protein: CSVEDGTGSPTADTQYF
J gene: TRBJ2-7; clone size: many; D gene: TRBD1; V gene: TRBV3-1; CDR3 DNA: TGTGCCAGCTCACTACAGGGGGCCGAGGGGGAGCAGTACTTC; CDR3 protein: CASSLQGAEGEQYF
J gene: TRBJ2-7; clone size: NA; D gene: NA; V gene: TRBV29-1; CDR3 DNA: TGCAGCGTTGGGAGATACTCCTACGAGCAGTACTTC; CDR3 protein: CSVGRYSYEQYF
J gene: TRBJ1-4; clone size: NA; D gene: NA; V gene: TRBV4-1; CDR3 DNA: TGCGCCAGCAGCCAATACGCAACTAATGAAAAACTGTTTTTT; CDR3 protein: CASSQYATNEKLFF
J gene: TRBJ2-1; clone size: few; D gene: NA; V gene: TRBV12-3/TRBV12-4; CDR3 DNA: TGTGCCAGCAGGGTGGGGCCTAGCTCCTACAATGAGCAGTTCTTC; CDR3 protein: CASRVGPSSYNEQFF
J gene: TRBJ2-7; clone size: NA; D gene: TRBD2; V gene: TRBV5-1; CDR3 DNA: TGCGCCAGCAGCTTGGCCCCTGGTGGTTTCGGGCTAGCGGGAATTTCCTACGAGCAGTACTTC; CDR3 protein: CASSLAPGGFGLAGISYEQYF
J gene: TRBJ1-1; clone size: many; D gene: NA; V gene: TRBV7-9; CDR3 DNA: TGTGCCAGCAGCTTAACACAGGTGAACACTGAAGCTTTCTTT; CDR3 protein: CASSLTQVNTEAFF
J gene: TRBJ2-2; clone size: many; D gene: NA; V gene: TRBV11-2; CDR3 DNA: TGTGCCAGCAGTTTCACCGGGGAGCTGTTTTTT; CDR3 protein: CASSFTGELFF
J gene: TRBJ2-7; clone size: few; D gene: TRBD2; V gene: TRBV20-1; CDR3 DNA: TGCAGTGCTAGAGGGACTAGCGGGAGGTTATGGGAGCAGTACTTC; CDR3 protein: CSARGTSGRLWEQYF
J gene: TRBJ2-2; clone size: once; D gene: NA; V gene: TRBV28; CDR3 DNA: TGTGCCAGCAGTCCCGGGACTCCAGCGGAGGCCGGGGAGCTGTTTTTT; CDR3 protein: CASSPGTPAEAGELFF
J gene: TRBJ2-7; clone size: many; D gene: NA; V gene: TRBV7-9; CDR3 DNA: TGTGCCAGCAGCCCGAGAGCAGAATACGAGCAGTACTTC; CDR3 protein: CASSPRAEYEQYF